This TCR beta chain appears in the sequencing data of a study of T cells in women clearing cervical HPV infection (dated by TCRdb to the late 2010s). A note on the overall study: The cases were about two dozen women with histologically confirmed HPV16-related CIN3 or worse, and 2 of those women had invasive cancers. Five blinded duplicates per group were added as quality controls, so that approximately 60 samples were obtained: 50 or so participants and 10 replicates. Among cases, blood sampling occurred a median of about 150 days after lesion detection, with an interquartile range of about 85 to 210 days. The 25 controls were women who cleared a single incident HPV16 infection within 12 months without developing precancer or cancer. Cases and controls were matched on age within five years and on year of sample collection. Blood from cases was collected at the visit at which the lesion was first identified, whereas blood from controls was collected once infection was no longer detected. In the parent cohort, around 9,800 women aged 18 or older were enrolled in Guanacaste, Costa Rica, during about 1992 to 1994 and then followed for under 9 years. This exploratory proof-of-principle case-control study, nested within the Guanacaste HPV Natural History Study in Costa Rica, compared TCR repertoires among women with different cervical HPV16 outcomes. Cases had a median age of almost 35 years compared with 37 to 45 for controls, and baseline characteristics showed no significant differences between the groups. Because only a few women had HLA typing data, the possibility that HLA type acted as a confounder could not be ruled out. The full study reports these points: TRBV6-7 relative abundance was lower in cases than in controls (roughly 0.12% versus 0.17%; Bonferroni P = 0.0008). CIN3+ cases had significantly higher TCR repertoire richness than controls across sequencing depths, but evenness did not differ between the groups. Because the number of T cells in each sample was unknown, differences in richness could reflect differing T-cell content rather than repertoire biology. By combining richness with V gene abundances, random forest classifiers separated cases from controls with an estimated AUC of roughly 0.8. Whether associations preceded infection or resulted from infection could not be shown with the cross-sectional design, and effector/memory subsets and HPV-specific T cells were not isolated.

Every participant had a single incident cervical HPV16 infection, and prevalent HPV16 infections were excluded. Cervical HPV DNA was detected by MY09/MY11 PCR, and genotyping was performed by dot-blot hybridization. About 15 mL of heparinized blood were centrifuged, and the buffy coat was aliquoted, frozen at -30°C, then stored at -80°C. QIAGEN kits were used to extract genomic DNA from the buffy coat specimens. From the germline V gene, CDR1 is SGHVS and CDR2 is FNYEAQ. The CDR3 goes from the cysteine to the phenylalanine over 15 residues. The DNA shown is the part of the CDR3 that was read: 36 bases, in frame from base 1. To note about this clone: The specificity of this receptor is unknown. With the read ending 3 residues before the CDR3 end, the germline J gene is used to fill in that end.

TCR beta CDR3 regions were amplified by multiplex PCR using the immunoSEQ assay from an average of 1200 ng genomic DNA per sample. To correct primer bias, the assay used a complete synthetic TCR repertoire to set an amplification baseline. The amplicons were sequenced on the Illumina platform. The study's processing was this. Sequence errors were corrected by clustering with frequency ratios and a modified nearest-neighbor algorithm, and the sequences were then analyzed in the immunoSEQ Analyzer using IMGT gene definitions. At each rarefaction depth, TCR richness and evenness were averaged across 20 rarefaction repeats, and samples with fewer sequences than that depth were excluded. V, D and J gene relative abundances were compared between groups with Wilcoxon rank sum tests, applying FDR correction. In the blinded duplicates, the intraclass correlation was roughly 96% for TCR richness and averaged about 80% across over 65 gene segments. In its TCRdb copy, this immuneACCESS table keeps in-frame sequences only and misses some clones. Where compared with another copy, unresolved V genes explain less than half of these, and the others have no known cause. D and trimming were read from the DNA, whereas the V and J calls and clone size are those reported in that table. The sample has about 19,000 clones on record. The top ten clones comprise less than 20% of the sample.

Source material: blood buffy coat. The rearrangement combines TRBV7-6 with TRBJ1-2; TRBD1 matches 11 bases in the middle. The clonotype comes from a woman aged 18 to 75 with a cervical HPV16 infection that either progressed to CIN3+ or cleared (not recorded which). The encoded CDR3 is CASSRGTGGIYDYTF. The CDR3 bases that were read are TGTGCCAGCAGCCGTGGGACAGGGGGGATTTACGAC.